Presented here are 24 T cell receptor beta chains from one specimen sequenced in a study of cytomegalovirus exposure and HLA in healthy donors. PCR primers comprised 60 Vbeta and 13 Jbeta primers. Some clones are missing from TCRdb's copy, which holds only in-frame ones; the method was immunoSEQ multiplex PCR. The sample records about 200,000 clones, 82% being singletons. The sample taken for sequencing was PBMCs. All receptors derive from a woman between 40 and 55 years old in good health and CMV-seronegative.

This chain connects TRBV7-9 to TRBJ2-1; 10 bases map to TRBD2. CDR3 length: 15 amino acids. Germline V gene lookup returns CDR1 SEHNR and CDR2 FQNEAQ (reference sequence). J gave up 5 bases and V 3 bases, and 4 bases lay outside the gene matches. This CDR3 is CASSFSGRANNEQFF. The CDR3 DNA follows: TGTGCCAGCAGCTTCAGCGGGAGGGCAAACAATGAGCAGTTCTTC.

This chain links TRBV5-1 with TRBJ2-1; TRBD1 agrees at 7 bases. The V segment lost 5 bases and the J segment 4 bases; nucleotides outside the gene matches: 6. From germline, CDR1 is SGHRS and CDR2 YFSETQ. CDR3 length: 14 amino acids. CDR3 in DNA: TGCGCCAGCAGACCGGGACAGACTTACAATGAGCAGTTCTTC. Translation gives CASRPGQTYNEQFF.

The chain is built from TRBV7-2 and TRBJ1-1; D gene ambiguous. The V gene's germline CDR1 is SGHTA and CDR2 FQGNSA. Trimming stripped 1 base from V and 1 base from J, with 10 bases between. The CDR3 covers 15 residues. CDR3 bases: TGTGCCAGCAGCTTAGTGGCCTCCCCGAACACTGAAGCTTTCTTT. Amino acid sequence: CASSLVASPNTEAFF.

V gene TRBV19 combines with J gene TRBJ2-5, with D tentatively TRBD2 (5 bases). The CDR3 covers 13 residues. Germline assignment: CDR1 LNHDA and CDR2 SQIVND (reference sequence). V was clipped by 2 bases and J by 10 bases, with 14 bases between them. This CDR3 reads CASSISRSGNQYF. The DNA for the CDR3 is TGTGCCAGTAGTATATCGCGGAGCGGTAACCAGTACTTC. Full variable domain (remainder filled in from reference TRBV19 and TRBJ2-5): DGGITQSPKYLFRKEGQNVTLSCEQNLNHDAMYWYRQDPGQGLRLIYYSQIVNDFQKGDIAEGYSVSREKKESFPLTVTSAQKNPTAFYLCASSISRSGNQYFGPGTRLLVL.

The chain employs TRBV14 and TRBJ2-3; D gene uncertain. V lost 0 bases and J 6 bases, leaving 10 bases between the germline ends. Per the germline V gene, CDR1 is SGHDN and CDR2 is FVKESK. This CDR3 has 14 residues. The CDR3 loop is CASSQDSIVDTQYF. CDR3 DNA: TGTGCCAGCAGCCAAGATAGTATAGTGGATACGCAGTATTTT.

The chain couples TRBV2 to TRBJ1-1; D unresolved. Per the germline V gene, CDR1 is SNHLY and CDR2 is FYNNEI. Trimming shortened V by 4 bases and J by 4 bases, and 7 bases separated the two germline ends. This CDR3 has 12 residues. The CDR3 here is CASSVTSTEAFF. The CDR3 region has the DNA TGTGCCAGCAGTGTAACGAGCACTGAAGCTTTCTTT.

The rearrangement links TRBV27 to TRBJ2-7; 9 nucleotides align to TRBD2. The CDR3 is 16 residues long. CDR1 and CDR2 from the germline V gene are MNHEY and SMNVEV (reference sequence). V trimming: 1 base; J trimming: 2 bases; junction bases outside the gene matches: 6. DNA of the CDR3: TGTGCCAGCAGTTTATTTGCTAGCGGGAACCCCTACGAGCAGTACTTC. It specifies CASSLFASGNPYEQYF.

In its sample, this clone was seen once. The V gene is TRBV9, the J gene TRBJ2-7; no clear D gene. V lost 0 bases and J 6 bases, leaving 13 bases between the germline ends. The length of the CDR3 is 14 residues. Per the germline V gene, CDR1 is SGDLS and CDR2 is YYNGEE. In DNA, the CDR3 is TGTGCCAGCAGCGTAGAGGTCTTTAGGAGCGAGCAGTACTTC. This sequence encodes CASSVEVFRSEQYF.

The CDR3 reads CASSLGGTRETQYF. The CDR3 nucleotides are TGTGCCAGCAGCCTCGGTGGGACTCGAGAGACCCAGTACTTC. The gene calls are TRBV5-4 and TRBJ2-5; D possibly corresponds to TRBD2 (6 bases). CDR1 and CDR2 (germline): SGHNT, YYREEE (reference sequence). This CDR3 has 14 residues. Trimming cost V 4 bases and J 4 bases, with 14 bases left between them.

V gene TRBV30 combines with J gene TRBJ2-7, with D maybe TRBD2 (6 bases). CDR1 is GTSNPN and CDR2 is SVGIG in the germline V gene (reference sequence). V shed 2 bases and J shed 4 bases, with 12 bases lying between them. The CDR3 loop spans 13 amino acids. The CDR3 region is CAWSRLASYEQYF. DNA for the CDR3: TGTGCCTGGAGTAGGCTAGCGTCGTACGAGCAGTACTTC.

This rearrangement joins TRBV19 to TRBJ2-7; 8 nucleotides line up with TRBD2. Trimming took 3 bases from V and 3 from J; bases not matched to a gene: 4. This CDR3 contains 14 residues. Looked up from germline, CDR1 is LNHDA and CDR2 is SQIVND (reference sequence). The DNA for the CDR3 is TGTGCCAGTAGTATGGCGGGAGGAGACTACGAGCAGTACTTC. Translated: CASSMAGGDYEQYF.

The gene calls are TRBV6-6 and TRBJ2-3; 7 nucleotides match TRBD1. With 4 bases clipped from V and 0 bases from J, the junction kept 4 bases outside the gene matches. The germline gives CDR1 MNHNY, CDR2 SVGAGI (reference sequence). The CDR3 covers 15 residues. The CDR3 loop is CASSFKQGSTDTQYF. CDR3 DNA sequence: TGTGCCAGCAGTTTTAAACAGGGGAGCACAGATACGCAGTATTTT.

The rearrangement joins TRBV19 to TRBJ2-7, with D possibly TRBD2 on 6 matching bases. The germline V gene encodes CDR1 LNHDA and CDR2 SQIVND (reference sequence). The CDR3 consists of 13 residues. Between the trimmed V and J ends, which lost 3 bases and 3 bases, there was a span of 9 bases. CDR3 loop: CASSMGLNYEQYF. In nucleotides, the CDR3 is TGTGCCAGTAGTATGGGACTGAACTACGAGCAGTACTTC.

Only one count was recorded for this clone. The CDR3, as DNA: TGTGCCAGCAGCGACAGGGCGAGGAATTCACCCCTCCACTTT. This translates into CASSDRARNSPLHF. The chain has TRBV28 and TRBJ1-6, with 7 bases fitting TRBD1. V lost 6 bases and J lost 7; bases outside the gene matches: 6. CDR3 size: 14 residues. Per the germline V gene, CDR1 is MDHEN and CDR2 is SYDVKM. Together with reference TRBV28 and TRBJ1-6, the CDR3 gives the full variable domain: DVKVTQSSRYLVKRTGEKVFLECVQDMDHENMFWYRQDPGLGLRLIYFSYDVKMKEKGDIPEGYSVSREKKERFSLILESASTNQTSMYLCASSDRARNSPLHFGNGTRLTVT.

The CDR3 spells CASSPQGAYEQYF. CDR3 DNA: TGTGCCAGCAGCCCACAGGGTGCCTACGAGCAGTACTTC. The chain couples TRBV11-2 to TRBJ2-5; tentative D call: TRBD1 (6 bases). The DNA end is a closer match to TRBJ2-7, so the J assignment may be wrong. The CDR3 length is 13 residues. Germline lookup yields CDR1 SGHAT and CDR2 FQNNGV.

The genes are TRBV28 and TRBJ1-3; a weak D match, TRBD1 (5 bases). This CDR3 has 14 residues. The V gene lost 8 bases and the J gene lost 0 bases, with 11 bases spanning the gap. Germline CDR1 and CDR2: MDHEN and SYDVKM. CDR3 sequence (DNA): TGTGCCAGCTCGGACATCCACTCTGGAAACACCATATATTTT. Translating it yields CASSDIHSGNTIYF.

This clone was picked up one time. V and J are TRBV30 and TRBJ2-7, with a tentative D call TRBD1 (5 bases). V was trimmed by 0 bases and J by 6 bases, leaving 12 bases between them. Germline V CDR1 and CDR2: GTSNPN, SVGIG (reference sequence). CDR3 length equals 13 residues. The CDR3 is CAWSVFSTGEQYF. In DNA, the CDR3 is TGTGCCTGGAGTGTTTTTAGTACAGGCGAGCAGTACTTC.

The chain has TRBV5-1 and TRBJ2-5; 8 bases line up with TRBD1. Germline assignment: CDR1 SGHRS and CDR2 YFSETQ. With V trimmed by 0 bases and J by 4 bases, 8 bases remained unmatched. The CDR3 has 16 amino acids. Here the CDR3 DNA reads TGCGCCAGCAGCTTGGCACCCGGACAGGGATTAGAGACCCAGTACTTC. Translating gives CASSLAPGQGLETQYF.

This chain links TRBV7-6 with TRBJ2-1; a weak D match, TRBD1 (6 bases). Per the germline V gene, CDR1 is SGHVS and CDR2 is FNYEAQ. The CDR3 consists of 16 residues. Trimming cost V 5 bases and J 2 bases, with 16 bases left between them. The CDR3 spells CASSDPDRVPYNEQFF. The CDR3 bases are TGTGCCAGCAGCGACCCGGACAGAGTCCCCTACAATGAGCAGTTCTTC.

This chain joins TRBV29-1 and TRBJ2-7, with D perhaps matching TRBD1 (6 bases). In germline, CDR1 is SQVTM, CDR2 ANQGSEA. The CDR3 has 12 amino acids. The V end lost 4 bases, the J end lost 6 bases, and 13 bases lay between the germline ends. The CDR3 loop reads CSVGGLGAEQYF. Here the CDR3 DNA reads TGCAGCGTTGGGGGCTTGGGGGCCGAGCAGTACTTC.

This clone was observed a handful of times. This chain links TRBV7-3 with TRBJ1-3; a weak D match, TRBD1 (5 bases). The V end lost 2 bases, the J end lost 0 bases, and 8 bases lay between the germline ends. This CDR3 is 15 amino acids long. The germline CDR1 and CDR2 sequences are SGHTA and FQGTGA. The CDR3 DNA reads TGTGCCAGCAGCTTAGGCGGGACCTCTGGAAACACCATATATTTT. The encoded protein is CASSLGGTSGNTIYF.

The V and J genes are TRBV27 and TRBJ2-1; the D gene is possibly TRBD2 (5 bases). The CDR3 is made up of 14 amino acids. Trimming left V 3 bases short and J 3 bases short, with 9 bases between. The germline V gene has CDR1 MNHEY and CDR2 SMNVEV (reference sequence). CDR3 residues: CASSFPGYYNEQFF. CDR3 nucleotide sequence: TGTGCCAGCAGTTTCCCGGGGTACTACAATGAGCAGTTCTTC.

This rearrangement joins TRBV7-9 to TRBJ2-3; 8 bases are a match to TRBD2. CDR3 length equals 15 residues. Unmatched junction bases numbered 5, after V lost 2 bases and J lost 4 bases. Germline CDR1 and CDR2: SEHNR and FQNEAQ (reference sequence). The CDR3 region is CASSLRSGSADTQYF. DNA for the CDR3: TGTGCCAGCAGCTTAAGGAGCGGGAGCGCAGATACGCAGTATTTT.

CDR3 in DNA: TGTGCCAGCACAGGGTCCAGTCATGGCTACGAGCAGTACTTC. This sequence encodes CASTGSSHGYEQYF. The chain employs TRBV7-2 and TRBJ2-7; a weak D match, TRBD1 (5 bases). The CDR3 is made up of 14 amino acids. CDR1 is SGHTA and CDR2 is FQGNSA in the germline V gene. V lost 7 bases and J 3 bases, leaving 16 bases between the germline ends.